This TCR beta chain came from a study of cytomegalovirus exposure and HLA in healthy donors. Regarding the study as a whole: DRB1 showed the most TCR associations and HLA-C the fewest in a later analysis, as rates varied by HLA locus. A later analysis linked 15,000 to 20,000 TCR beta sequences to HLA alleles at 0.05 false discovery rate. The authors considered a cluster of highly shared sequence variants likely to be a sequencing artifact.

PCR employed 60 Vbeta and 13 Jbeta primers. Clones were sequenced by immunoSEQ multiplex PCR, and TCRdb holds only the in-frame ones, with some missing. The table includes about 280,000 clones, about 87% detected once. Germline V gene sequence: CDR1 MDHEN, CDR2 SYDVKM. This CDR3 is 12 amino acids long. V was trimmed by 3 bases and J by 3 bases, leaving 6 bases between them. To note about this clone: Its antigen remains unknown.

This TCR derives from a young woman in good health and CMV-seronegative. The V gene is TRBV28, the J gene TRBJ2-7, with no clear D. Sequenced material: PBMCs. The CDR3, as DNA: TGTGCCAGCAGTTTGGTCAGCTACGAGCAGTACTTC. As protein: CASSLVSYEQYF.